The entry that follows covers one T cell receptor (beta chain) sequence. Only a few counts were recorded for this clone. Its antigen is not yet known. Base qualities are not recorded, but no much larger clone differs from it by a single base. Including cysteine and phenylalanine, the CDR3 has 15 amino acids. Only CDR3 DNA remains: 45 bases, in frame from the first base. CDR1 and CDR2 are drawn from the germline V gene (reference sequence): SEHNR, FQNEAQ. From V the trimming removes 1 base and from J it removes 5 bases, while the gene matches leave 6 bases of the junction unaccounted for. The cohort was made up of under 800 healthy bone marrow donors. All cohort members were sampled while nominally healthy, although unrecorded immune exposures were likely present. The donor was CMV seronegative and was included in the group of a few hundred seronegative cohort members. A peripheral blood sample was collected from each donor, and TCR beta sequencing was performed on peripheral blood mononuclear cells. Genomic DNA was extracted from the blood cell samples with the Qiagen DNeasy Blood Extraction Kit.

The data are from a study of cytomegalovirus exposure and HLA in healthy donors (dated by TCRdb to about 2017). Study-wide context: According to an earlier analysis of 587 of the donors, 150 million to 200 million T cells yielded 117 million unique TCR beta sequences and approximately 300 Gb of sequence data. A later analysis re-analyzed previously published TCR beta repertoires from 550 to 700 donors and added high-resolution HLA genotyping to study TCR occurrence patterns. Among almost 400 genotyped donors of the cohort, an average of roughly 240,000 unique TCR beta nucleotide sequences were sequenced per donor, roughly 20% of them non-productive. The number of typed donors differed by locus: about 620-640 for A, B, C, DRB1 and DQB1; 500 to 550 for DQA1; around 610 for DPA1; and some 430 for DPB1. Of the roughly 400 genotyped donors, over 80% were placed in the genetic ancestry cluster associated with self-reported Caucasian donors. HLA typing included class I and class II loci at four-digit resolution. The study used immunosequencing to profile the T cell repertoires of 670 or so subjects and linked those repertoires to cytomegalovirus serostatus. In the later analysis, no new phenotypic data were used to find candidate immune exposures; instead, reliance was placed on TCR beta sequences and their occurrence across donors. In an earlier analysis of more than 550 of the donors, high-throughput TCR beta sequencing was used to judge whether each TCR beta V gene segment behaved as functional or pseudogenic. The aim of the study was to test whether cataloging public T cell receptors could identify signatures of past pathogen exposure. The study combined high-throughput TCR immunosequencing, statistical association of individual TCRs with disease status, and machine learning to predict cytomegalovirus infection status. A later genetic analysis used genome-wide SNP genotypes for about three fifths of the 666 donors, treating that subset as a discovery cohort. In addition to the first cohort of hundreds of subjects, a separate validation cohort of approximately 130 different subjects was used. About five DR-DQ haplotypes were treated as single units for association and clustering because of strong linkage in the cohort. All discovery cohort repertoires had been generated on a single sequencing platform. Roughly 300 gigabases of sequencing data and tens of millions of unique TCR sequences were included in an early release covering roughly 700 HLA-typed donors. Donor age, sex, ethnicity and CMV serostatus were compiled together with the repertoire data.

The paper as a whole reports these results and caveats: For the cohort, immune exposure information was limited to CMV serostatus. The study listed 150 to 200 TCR beta chains as associated with cytomegalovirus. The classifier was reported to diagnose cytomegalovirus status with high specificity and sensitivity in both the original cohort and the validation cohort. A later analysis associated about 17,000 TCR beta sequences with specific HLA alleles at a false discovery rate of 0.05. Compared with the approximately 670-donor mean, donors in an Asian-associated ancestry cluster had fewer N-insertions in productive TCRs, according to a later genetic analysis. While some public TCRs were present in many individuals, most TCR sequences turned up only very rarely across donors. A cluster of highly shared sequence variants was judged likely to be a technical artifact of the sequencing pipeline. In a later analysis, several top co-occurrence clusters were reported to appear linked to parvovirus B19, influenza, CMV and Epstein-Barr virus. When HLA alleles, especially DR and DQ, strongly co-occurred, attributing TCR associations to individual alleles was difficult. About 15 rarely observed V segments, including chromosome 9 orphons, were excluded from the earlier analysis of approximately 500 of the donors because counts were too low. An earlier analysis of 450 to 750 of the donors showed that most TCR beta V segments appeared in productive rearrangements either about 90% or about 30% of the time, which broadly matched IMGT annotations. The authors suggested that the approach could potentially be generalized to other disease states and immunological phenotypes. HLA typing was unavailable for some donors at each locus, so association tests used only the typed subset. An association between a missense DCLRE1C variant and V-gene and J-gene trimming of TCR beta chains was found in a later genetic analysis and replicated in an independent cohort. According to a later analysis, TCR association rates differed among HLA loci, with DRB1 alleles showing the most associated TCRs and HLA-C alleles showing the fewest. Some IMGT-functional V segments, including TRBV6-2 and TRBV6-3, could not be told apart with the 87-base-pair reads, so those segments were excluded. A further reported finding was that TCR beta sequences accurately predicted the HLA-A and HLA-B alleles for most subjects in the first cohort. In a later analysis, most CMV-associated TCR beta chains were found to appear HLA-restricted, with HLA associations seemingly driven largely by CMV exposure. Linkage disequilibrium might explain the correlated functional status among segregating V segments, but an unknown experimental factor could not be excluded. In a later analysis, HLA-associated TCR beta chains were found to be more clonally expanded and to have lower generation probabilities than equally common non-associated chains. This cohort had only TCR beta chains sequenced, and the lack of alpha or paired-chain data limited which features could be detected. Sequencing depth was assumed to be roughly uniform across donors in the presence/absence analyses, though that assumption may not hold. In vitro tests confirmed that three of the cytomegalovirus-associated TCR beta chains recognize cytomegalovirus antigens.

Library creation used the immunoSEQ multiplex PCR assay. For the multiplex PCR, a mixture combining 60 forward primers for TCR Vbeta segments and 13 reverse primers for TCR Jbeta segments was used. The CDR3 region of rearranged TCR beta genes was amplified from genomic DNA by a multiplex PCR assay. The amplified TCR beta libraries were sequenced on the Illumina HiSeq System as 87-base-pair reads. On the authors' methods: A later analysis tallied tens of millions of unique TCR beta chains across the 610 or so repertoires, and roughly 11 million of those chains were shared by two or more donors. A nearest-neighbor algorithm error-corrected the raw reads and collapsed the reads into unique sequences, merging closely related sequences to remove PCR and sequencing errors. Alignment of CDR3 sequences to IMGT reference sequences was used to assign V, D and J gene segments. For a sequence to be retained, a match of at least six nucleotides to both a V gene segment and a J gene segment was required. A rearrangement was called productive if the CDR3 had no stop codons and remained in frame with V and J, and every other rearrangement was called non-productive. CDR3 was defined according to IMGT convention as the region running from the second conserved V-encoded cysteine to the conserved J-encoded phenylalanine. The earlier analysis of about 640 of the donors excluded any sequence lacking an unambiguous match to a single V gene segment. An earlier analysis of fewer than 650 of the donors classified V segments as functional when productive rearrangements were above 56.7% and as segregating when the standard deviation between donors was above 5%. To diagnose cytomegalovirus status from the catalog of TCR beta chain sequences, a statistical classification framework was built. In a later analysis, V and J genes were assigned by comparing TCR nucleotide sequences against IMGT/GENE-DB human TR gene sequences. A later analysis assigned CDR3 sequences and most-parsimonious VDJ recombination scenarios with the TCRdist pipeline. In a later analysis, each TCR beta chain was defined by its CDR3 amino acid sequence together with its V-gene family, and reads without a unique V-gene family were excluded. As a way to deal with suspected cross-contamination and a sequencing artifact, a later analysis dropped more than 500 nucleotide sequences that were highly shared and had low generation probability. In a later analysis, a clonal expansion index for each public chain was calculated from normalized within-repertoire ranks of inferred template counts. In a later analysis, generation probabilities were computed with a VDJ recombination model fitted to out-of-frame rearrangements, and the resulting probabilities were checked against IGoR. A later analysis scored TCR-TCR, TCR-HLA and TCR-CMV co-occurrence with hypergeometric tests, applying a repertoire-size bias correction to TCR pairs. False discovery rates were estimated in a later analysis by permuting HLA or CMV assignments 20 times. A later analysis grouped co-occurring TCRs with DBSCAN, adding TCRdist sequence similarity when clustering within HLA-allele-positive subsets. Repertoires with fewer than 30,000 or more than 120,000 public chains, plus five repertoires with anomalous nucleotide sharing, were excluded from co-occurrence clustering. The table comes from immuneACCESS by way of TCRdb, which keeps in-frame sequences with V and J called. Part of the clones is missing from these tables; in studies checked, under half for an unresolved V gene and the rest for unknown reasons. The DNA was the basis for D and trimming; V, J and clone size are from that table. The sample profile shows 140,000 or so clones; 65% to 85% of them were found once. Jointly, the top ten make up less than 4% of the sample.

This sequence originates from a male donor in good health and CMV-seronegative. Source material: PBMCs. The V and J genes are TRBV7-9 and TRBJ2-3; 7 nucleotides in the junction match TRBD1. The CDR3: CASSLVGQRRDTQYF. The DNA sequence follows: TGTGCCAGCAGCTTAGTGGGACAGCGGAGAGATACGCAGTATTTT.